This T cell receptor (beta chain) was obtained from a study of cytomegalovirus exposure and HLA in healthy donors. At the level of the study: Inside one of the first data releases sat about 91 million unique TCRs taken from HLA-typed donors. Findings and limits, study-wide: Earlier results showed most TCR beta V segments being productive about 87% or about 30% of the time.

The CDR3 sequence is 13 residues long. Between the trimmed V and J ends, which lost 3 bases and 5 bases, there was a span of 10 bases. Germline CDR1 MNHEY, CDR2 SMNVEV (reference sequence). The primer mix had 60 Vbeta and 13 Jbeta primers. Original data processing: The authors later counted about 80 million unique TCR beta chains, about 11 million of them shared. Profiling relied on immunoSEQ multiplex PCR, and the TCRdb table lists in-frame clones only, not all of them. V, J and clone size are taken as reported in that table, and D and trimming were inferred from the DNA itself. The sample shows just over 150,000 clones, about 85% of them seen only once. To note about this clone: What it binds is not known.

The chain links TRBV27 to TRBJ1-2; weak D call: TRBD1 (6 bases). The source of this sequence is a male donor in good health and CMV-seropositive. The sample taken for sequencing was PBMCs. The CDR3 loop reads CASSFGGAYGYTF. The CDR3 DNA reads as TGTGCCAGCAGTTTTGGGGGGGCATATGGCTACACCTTC.